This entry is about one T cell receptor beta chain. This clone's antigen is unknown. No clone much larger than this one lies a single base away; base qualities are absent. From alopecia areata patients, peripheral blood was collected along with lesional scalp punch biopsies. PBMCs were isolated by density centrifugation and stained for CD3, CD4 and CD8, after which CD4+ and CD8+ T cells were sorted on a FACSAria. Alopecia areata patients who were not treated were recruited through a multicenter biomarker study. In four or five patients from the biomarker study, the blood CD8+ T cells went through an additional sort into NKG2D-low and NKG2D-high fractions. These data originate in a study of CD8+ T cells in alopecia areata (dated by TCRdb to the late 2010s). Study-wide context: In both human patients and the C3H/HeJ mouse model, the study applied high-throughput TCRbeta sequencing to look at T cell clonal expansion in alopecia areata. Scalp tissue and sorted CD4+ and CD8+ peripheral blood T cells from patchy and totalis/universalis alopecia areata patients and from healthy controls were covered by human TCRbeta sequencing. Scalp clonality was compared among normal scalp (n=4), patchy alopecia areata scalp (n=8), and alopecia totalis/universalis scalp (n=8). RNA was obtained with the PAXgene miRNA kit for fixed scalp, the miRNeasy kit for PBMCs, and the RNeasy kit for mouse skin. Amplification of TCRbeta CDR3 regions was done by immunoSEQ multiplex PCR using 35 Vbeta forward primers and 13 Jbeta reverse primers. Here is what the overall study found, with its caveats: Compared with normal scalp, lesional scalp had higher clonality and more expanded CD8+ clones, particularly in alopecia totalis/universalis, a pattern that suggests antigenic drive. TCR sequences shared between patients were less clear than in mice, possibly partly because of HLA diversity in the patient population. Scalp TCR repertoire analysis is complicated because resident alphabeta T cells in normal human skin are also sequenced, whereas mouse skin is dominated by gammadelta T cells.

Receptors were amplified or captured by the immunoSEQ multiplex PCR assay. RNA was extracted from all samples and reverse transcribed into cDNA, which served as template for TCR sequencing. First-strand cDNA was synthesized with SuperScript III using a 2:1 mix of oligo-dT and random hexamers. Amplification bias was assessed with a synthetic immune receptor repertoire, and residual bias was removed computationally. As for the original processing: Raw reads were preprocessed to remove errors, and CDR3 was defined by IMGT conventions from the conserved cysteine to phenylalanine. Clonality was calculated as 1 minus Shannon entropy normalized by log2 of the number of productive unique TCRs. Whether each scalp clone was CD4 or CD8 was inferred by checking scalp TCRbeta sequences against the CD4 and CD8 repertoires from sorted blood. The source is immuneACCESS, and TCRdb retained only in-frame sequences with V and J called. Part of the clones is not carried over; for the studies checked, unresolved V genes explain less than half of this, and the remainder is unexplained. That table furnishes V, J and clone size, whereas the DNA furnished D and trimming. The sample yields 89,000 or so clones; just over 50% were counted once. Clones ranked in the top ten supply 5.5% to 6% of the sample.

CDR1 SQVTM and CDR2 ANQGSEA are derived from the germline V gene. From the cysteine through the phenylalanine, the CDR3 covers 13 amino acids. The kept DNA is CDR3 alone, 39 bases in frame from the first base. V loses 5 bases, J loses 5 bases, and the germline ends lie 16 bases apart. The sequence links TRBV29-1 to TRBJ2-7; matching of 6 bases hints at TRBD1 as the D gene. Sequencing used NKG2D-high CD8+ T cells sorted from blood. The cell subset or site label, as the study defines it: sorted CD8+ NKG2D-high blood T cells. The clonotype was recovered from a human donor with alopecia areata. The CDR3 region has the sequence CSVKIGSGDEQYF. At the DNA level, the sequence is TGCAGCGTTAAGATCGGCTCAGGGGACGAGCAGTACTTC.